These 29 T cell receptor beta chains came from one sample sequenced in a study of identical twins. MiXCR was run by TCRdb on the 5' RACE reads, yielding one entry per CDR3 protein. The data show approximately 1.8 million distinct CDR3 sequences, with around 33% seen just once and about 0.27% held by the top ten. The sequenced sample was cord blood. The receptors come from a newborn girl in good health.

The chain links TRBV29-1 to TRBJ2-5, with D unresolved. The germline V gene encodes CDR1 SQVTM and CDR2 ANQGSEA. The CDR3 is 10 residues long. Trimming removed 6 bases from V and 11 bases from J, with 13 bases in between. The CDR3 nucleotides are TGCAGCGTAGCCGGCTCTGAGCAGTACTTC. Translation: CSVAGSEQYF.

The J gene is TRBJ2-5, the V gene TRBV24-1; tentative D call: TRBD2 (5 bases). Trimming stripped 4 bases from V and 2 bases from J, with 7 bases between. There are 13 residues in the CDR3. Germline-derived CDR1 and CDR2 are KGHDR and SFDVKD. The chain's CDR3 is CATSERGQETQYF. The CDR3 DNA reads TGTGCCACCAGTGAACGGGGACAAGAGACCCAGTACTTC.

The chain combines TRBV2 with TRBJ2-7, with D uncertain. The V end lost 11 bases, the J end lost 4 bases, and 6 bases lay between the germline ends. Germline V gene sequence: CDR1 SNHLY, CDR2 FYNNEI. This CDR3 is 9 amino acids long. CDR3 in amino acids: CAASYEQYF. In nucleotides, the CDR3 is TGTGCCGCGTCTTACGAGCAGTACTTC.

With respect to this clonotype: A read error may account for a junction end that differs from germline. V and J are TRBV12-3 or TRBV12-4 and TRBJ1-4; 7 bases line up with TRBD1. This CDR3 spans 14 amino acids. CDR3 sequence (DNA): TGTGCCAGCAGCTCCGGGACAGAACATGAGAAACTGTTTTTT. Translation gives CASSSGTEHEKLFF.

The chain recombines TRBV20-1 with TRBJ1-4; 10 nucleotides line up with TRBD1. V shed 0 bases, J shed 7 bases, and the junction held 8 bases outside the gene matches. Per the germline V gene, CDR1 is DFQATT and CDR2 is SNEGSKA (reference sequence). The CDR3 has 16 residues. The CDR3 DNA reads as TGCAGTGCTAGAGAAAGGCGGACAGGGGGGGCTGAAAAACTGTTTTTT. Protein sequence: CSARERRTGGAEKLFF.

This clonotype was observed at least ten times. This chain links TRBV7-2 with TRBJ2-1, with 10 bases that match TRBD2. CDR1 is SGHTA, CDR2 FQGNSA, per germline. Trimming cost V 4 bases and J 7 bases; bases outside gene matches: 4. The CDR3 spans 14 residues. The CDR3 is CASSYGGLANEQFF. The CDR3 region has the DNA TGTGCCAGCAGCTACGGGGGACTAGCGAATGAGCAGTTCTTC.

Only a few counts were recorded for this clonotype. V gene TRBV5-1 combines with J gene TRBJ1-1; D remains ambiguous. CDR3 length: 15 residues. The germline CDR1 and CDR2 sequences are SGHRS and YFSETQ. V was cut by 0 bases and J by 3 bases, with 12 bases left in between. The CDR3 bases are TGCGCCAGCAGCTTGGTACGTGGGCAGCACACTGAAGCTTTCTTT. Translation gives CASSLVRGQHTEAFF.

As regards this clonotype: A much larger clone differs from this one at a single base, so this may be a read error. The chain uses TRBV3-1 and TRBJ2-3; D tentatively fits TRBD1 or TRBD2 (5 bases each). The V gene's germline CDR1 is LGHDT and CDR2 YNNKEL (reference sequence). This CDR3 has 14 residues. CDR3 DNA sequence: TGTGCCAGCAGCGTTAGGGACGGCACAGATGCGCAGTATTTT. Its translation is CASSVRDGTDAQYF.

The sample holds a few counts of this clonotype. The gene calls are TRBV4-1 and TRBJ2-1; 10 bases line up with TRBD2. CDR1 is MGHRA, CDR2 YSYEKL, per germline. This CDR3 region has 17 residues. V dropped 9 bases and J dropped 1; count of bases not matched to a gene: 12. This CDR3 reads CASVGFPGLASYNEQFF. The DNA of the CDR3 is TGCGCCAGTGTTGGCTTCCCGGGACTAGCGTCCTACAATGAGCAGTTCTTC.

This rearrangement joins TRBV20-1 to TRBJ1-5; TRBD1 is a possible D gene (5 bases). The CDR3 is 14 residues long. V shed 5 bases and J shed 2 bases, with 13 bases lying between them. Germline V gene lookup returns CDR1 DFQATT and CDR2 SNEGSKA (reference sequence). In nucleotides, the CDR3 is TGCAGTGCTCATAGACAGAAGGGCAATCAGCCCCAGCATTTT. Amino acids: CSAHRQKGNQPQHF.

CDR3: CASSIGLGGHEQYF. CDR3 bases: TGTGCCAGCAGCATTGGACTAGGAGGTCACGAGCAGTACTTC. The V gene is TRBV7-9, the J gene TRBJ2-7, with 7 bases aligning to TRBD2. V lost 5 bases and J lost 5; bases outside the gene matches: 9. Germline V CDR1 and CDR2: SEHNR, FQNEAQ (reference sequence). The CDR3 is 14 amino acids.

This clonotype appeared a single time. This chain links TRBV9 with TRBJ2-2; 7 bases fit TRBD1. Germline CDR1 and CDR2: SGDLS and YYNGEE. The CDR3 totals 16 residues. V shed 3 bases, J shed 1 base, and the junction held 6 bases outside the gene matches. CDR3 residues: CASSAQTGLNTGELFF. CDR3 in DNA: TGTGCCAGCAGCGCCCAGACAGGGTTGAACACCGGGGAGCTGTTTTTT.

The V call is TRBV21-1, the J call TRBJ1-5. TRBV21-1 is assigned pseudogene status. The CDR3 is 14 amino acids. CDR3: CASSKGTANQPQHF. CDR3 nucleotide sequence: TGTGCCAGCAGCAAAGGGACAGCGAATCAGCCCCAGCATTTT.

This clonotype was counted at least ten times. The rearrangement joins TRBV29-1 to TRBJ2-1, with 10 nucleotides matching TRBD1. CDR3 length: 14 residues. CDR1 is SQVTM and CDR2 is ANQGSEA in the germline V gene. Trimming at V came to 2 bases and at J to 7 bases, leaving 5 bases not matched to a gene. CDR3 DNA: TGCAGCGTTGAATTCGGGACAGGGGTAAATGAGCAGTTCTTC. Translating it yields CSVEFGTGVNEQFF.

This clonotype was detected a few times. The chain recombines TRBV24-1 with TRBJ2-1; D remains unclear. CDR3 length equals 17 residues. Germline CDR1 KGHDR, CDR2 SFDVKD. V was trimmed by 0 bases and J by 1 base, leaving 12 bases between them. As DNA, the CDR3 is TGTGCCACCAGTGATTTGAAAAGGCTCTCGTCCTACAATGAGCAGTTCTTC. Its protein product is CATSDLKRLSSYNEQFF.

This chain connects TRBV20-1 to TRBJ1-6; D is possibly TRBD1 (6 bases). The CDR3 has 14 residues. Per the germline V gene, CDR1 is DFQATT and CDR2 is SNEGSKA (reference sequence). V lost 2 bases and J 8 bases, leaving 13 bases between the germline ends. CDR3 residues: CSARRPGVDSPLHF. CDR3 DNA sequence: TGCAGTGCTAGAAGGCCAGGGGTTGATTCACCCCTCCACTTT.

This clonotype was found a few times. For the CDR3, the DNA is TGTGCCAGCAGCTTGATTGCGGGTCGACTAGCGGATTTCCAAGAGACCCAGTACTTC. It codes for CASSLIAGRLADFQETQYF. The chain combines TRBV13 with TRBJ2-5; 9 bases line up with TRBD2. There are 19 residues in the CDR3. V was clipped by 3 bases and J by 1 base; unmatched bases: 15. In germline, CDR1 is PRHDT, CDR2 FYEKMQ (reference sequence).

As to this clonotype: This may come from a read error, since a much larger clone is one base off. The V gene is TRBV2, the J gene TRBJ2-3; perhaps TRBD2 as D (6 bases). The CDR3 totals 14 residues. Germline V gene lookup returns CDR1 SNHLY and CDR2 FYNNEI. In DNA form, the CDR3 reads TGTGCCTGCAGTGATCCGGGGGGCACAGATACGCAGTATTTT. This gives the protein CACSDPGGTDTQYF.

Points on this clonotype: A much larger clone differs from this one at a single base, so this may be a read error. The chain uses TRBV12-3 or TRBV12-4 and TRBJ1-2, with D possibly being TRBD1 (5 bases). This CDR3 is built from 14 residues. The DNA of the CDR3 is TGTGCCAGCAGTCCCAGGGTGGCTAACTATTGCTACACCTTC. It translates to CASSPRVANYCYTF.

Many counts were recorded for this clonotype. The chain uses TRBV5-1 and TRBJ2-7; 7 bases fit TRBD1. Germline V gives CDR1 SGHRS, CDR2 YFSETQ. The CDR3 spans 16 residues. With 0 bases clipped from V and 2 bases from J, the junction kept 8 bases outside the gene matches. The CDR3 is CASSLVSGQITYEQYF. The CDR3 bases are TGCGCCAGCAGCTTGGTCTCGGGACAGATAACCTACGAGCAGTACTTC.

The chain combines TRBV7-9 with TRBJ2-4; D not certain. The germline V gene encodes CDR1 SEHNR and CDR2 FQNEAQ (reference sequence). This CDR3 region has 13 residues. V dropped 1 base and J dropped 7 bases, with 8 bases sitting between them. The CDR3 nucleotides read TGTGCCAGCAGCTTAGTCCCCTGGAACATTCAGTACTTC. Its protein product is CASSLVPWNIQYF.

This clonotype has ten or more counts. The J gene is TRBJ1-2, the V gene TRBV29-1; D remains unclear. Trimming pared 1 base from V and 5 bases from J, leaving 17 bases between. Germline V CDR1 and CDR2: SQVTM, ANQGSEA. The CDR3 spans 15 residues. CDR3 sequence (DNA): TGCAGCGTTGAAGTAATCCGGGATAGAGCATATGGCTACACCTTC. This translates into CSVEVIRDRAYGYTF. Filled out from reference TRBV29-1 and TRBJ1-2, the complete variable domain reads SAVISQKPSRDICQRGTSLTIQCQVDSQVTMMFWYRQQPGQSLTLIATANQGSEATYESGFVIDKFPISRPNLTFSTLTVSNMSPEDSSIYLCSVEVIRDRAYGYTFGSGTRLTVV.

The chain couples TRBV6-4 to TRBJ2-6; D uncertain. V was pared by 5 bases and J by 0 bases, with 11 bases between. Germline V gene lookup returns CDR1 MRHNA and CDR2 SNTAGT. This CDR3 region has 16 residues. The CDR3 is CASSTRLSSGANVLTF. The CDR3 nucleotides read TGTGCCAGCAGTACCAGGCTAAGCTCTGGGGCCAACGTCCTGACTTTC.

The rearrangement joins TRBV20-1 to TRBJ2-7; 13 nucleotides match TRBD2. Germline V gene sequence: CDR1 DFQATT, CDR2 SNEGSKA (reference sequence). This CDR3 is 16 amino acids long. V shed 3 bases, J shed 2 bases, and the junction held 7 bases outside the gene matches. The CDR3 region has the DNA TGCAGTGCTAGGGACGGGACTAGCGGGACCGCCTACGAGCAGTACTTC. Protein product: CSARDGTSGTAYEQYF.

This chain uses TRBV28 with TRBJ1-5; D is undetermined. This CDR3 contains 16 residues. CDR1 is MDHEN, CDR2 SYDVKM, per germline. Trimming stripped 3 bases from V and 3 bases from J, with 15 bases between. CDR3 in amino acids: CASSFPRRRFNQPQHF. The CDR3 DNA is TGTGCCAGCAGTTTCCCCCGGCGTAGATTCAATCAGCCCCAGCATTTT.

Turning to this clonotype: The junction shows a germline mismatch at one end, possibly a read error. The J gene is TRBJ1-2, the V gene TRBV5-1; D is undetermined. The CDR3 length is 12 residues. Germline V gene sequence: CDR1 SGHRS, CDR2 YFSETQ. This CDR3 reads CASGLTNYGYTF. As DNA, the CDR3 is TGCGCCAGCGGCTTGACTAACTATGGCTACACCTTC.

The chain links TRBV3-1 to TRBJ1-1, with D possibly TRBD1 on 6 matching bases. V was cut by 7 bases and J by 13 bases, with 22 bases left in between. CDR3 length: 13 residues. Per germline, CDR1 LGHDT and CDR2 YNNKEL (reference sequence). In nucleotides, the CDR3 is TGTGCCAGCAAAGGGAATCCAGGGGACCGGGTTTTCTTT. Translated: CASKGNPGDRVFF.

The V call is TRBV6-5, the J call TRBJ2-1, with D perhaps TRBD2 (6 bases). The CDR3 is 15 residues long. Germline V gene data show CDR1 as MNHEY and CDR2 as SVGAGI. The V gene lost 5 bases and the J gene lost 6 bases, with 17 bases spanning the gap. The DNA for the CDR3 is TGTGCCAGCAGTCTCGTAGCGGAGCGGAGCAATGAGCAGTTCTTC. Its translation is CASSLVAERSNEQFF.

The chain carries TRBV5-1 and TRBJ2-1; 10 bases agree with TRBD2. The V segment lost 4 bases and the J segment 12 bases; nucleotides outside the gene matches: 16. The CDR3 is made up of 16 amino acids. Germline assignment: CDR1 SGHRS and CDR2 YFSETQ. The CDR3 sequence is CASSMGSGGTLRPQFF. The CDR3 DNA is TGCGCCAGCAGCATGGGTAGCGGGGGGACCCTACGCCCGCAGTTCTTC.